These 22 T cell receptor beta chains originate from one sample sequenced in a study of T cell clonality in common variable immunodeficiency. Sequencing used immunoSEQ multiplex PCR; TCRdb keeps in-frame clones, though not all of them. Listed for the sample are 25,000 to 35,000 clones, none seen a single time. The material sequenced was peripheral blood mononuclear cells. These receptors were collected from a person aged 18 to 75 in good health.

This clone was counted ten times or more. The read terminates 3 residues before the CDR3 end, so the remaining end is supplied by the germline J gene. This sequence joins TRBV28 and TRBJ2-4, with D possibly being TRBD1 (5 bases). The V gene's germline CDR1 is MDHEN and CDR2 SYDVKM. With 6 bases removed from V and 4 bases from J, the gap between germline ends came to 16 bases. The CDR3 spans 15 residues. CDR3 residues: CASSPLGQGKNIQYF. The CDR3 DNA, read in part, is TGTGCCAGCAGCCCCTTGGGGCAGGGAAAAAACATT.

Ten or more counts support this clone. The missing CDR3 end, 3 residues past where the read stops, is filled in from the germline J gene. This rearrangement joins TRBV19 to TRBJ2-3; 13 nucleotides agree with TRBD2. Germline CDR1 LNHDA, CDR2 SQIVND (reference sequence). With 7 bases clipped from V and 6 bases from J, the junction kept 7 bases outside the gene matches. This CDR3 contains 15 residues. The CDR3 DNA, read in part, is TGTGCCAGTACCTTAGGACTAGCGGGAGTCGATACG. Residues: CASTLGLAGVDT. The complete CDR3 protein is CASTLGLAGVDTQYF.

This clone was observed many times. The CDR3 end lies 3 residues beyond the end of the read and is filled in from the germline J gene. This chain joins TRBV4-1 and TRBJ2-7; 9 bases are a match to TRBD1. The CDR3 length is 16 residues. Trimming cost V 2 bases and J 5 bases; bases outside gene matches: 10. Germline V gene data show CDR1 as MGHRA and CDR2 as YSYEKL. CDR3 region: CASSQRVEDRGHEQYF. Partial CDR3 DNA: TGCGCCAGCAGCCAACGAGTAGAGGACAGGGGCCACGAG.

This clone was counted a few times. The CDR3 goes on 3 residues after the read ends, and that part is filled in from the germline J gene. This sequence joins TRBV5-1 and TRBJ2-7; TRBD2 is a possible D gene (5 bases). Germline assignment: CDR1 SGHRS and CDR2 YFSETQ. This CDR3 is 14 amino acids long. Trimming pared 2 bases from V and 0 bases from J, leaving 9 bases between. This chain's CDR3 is CASSFNGDSYEQYF. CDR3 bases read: TGCGCCAGCAGCTTCAACGGGGACTCCTACGAG.

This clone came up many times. Here the CDR3 reads CASSIGRQVNNQPQHF. The covered CDR3 bases are TGTGCCAGTAGTATAGGTCGGCAGGTGAATAATCAGCCC. The rearrangement uses TRBV19 and TRBJ1-5; the D is unclear. The CDR3 is cut off 3 residues early in the read; its end comes from the germline J gene. Trimming left V 1 base short and J 4 bases short, with 14 bases between. The CDR3 extends over 16 amino acids. Germline V gene lookup returns CDR1 LNHDA and CDR2 SQIVND (reference sequence).

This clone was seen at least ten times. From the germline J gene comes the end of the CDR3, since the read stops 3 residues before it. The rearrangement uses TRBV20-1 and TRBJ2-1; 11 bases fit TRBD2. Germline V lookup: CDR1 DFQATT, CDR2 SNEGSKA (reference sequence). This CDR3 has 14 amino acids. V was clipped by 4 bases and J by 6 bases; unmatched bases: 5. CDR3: CSATTSGRTNEQFF. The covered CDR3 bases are TGCAGTGCTACTACTAGCGGGAGAACCAATGAG.

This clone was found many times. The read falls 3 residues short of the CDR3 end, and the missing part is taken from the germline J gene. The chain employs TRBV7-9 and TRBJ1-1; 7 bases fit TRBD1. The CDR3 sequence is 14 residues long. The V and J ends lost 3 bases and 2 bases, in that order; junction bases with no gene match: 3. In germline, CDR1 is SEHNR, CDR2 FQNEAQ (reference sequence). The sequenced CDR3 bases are TGTGCCAGCAGCTTTCAGGGGGGAAACACTGAA. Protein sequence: CASSFQGGNTE. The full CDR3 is CASSFQGGNTEAFF.

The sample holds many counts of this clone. The part of the CDR3 DNA that was read is TGTGCCAGCAGCTTAACGGGCAGGGCCGGGGAG. As protein: CASSLTGRAGE. Given in full, the CDR3 is CASSLTGRAGELFF. This chain joins TRBV7-3 and TRBJ2-2, with D perhaps TRBD1 (5 bases). The read gets to within 3 residues of the CDR3 end, and the germline J gene fills in the rest. This CDR3 comprises 14 residues. Trimming removed 0 bases at V and 6 bases at J, with 8 bases between. The germline V gene encodes CDR1 SGHTA and CDR2 FQGTGA.

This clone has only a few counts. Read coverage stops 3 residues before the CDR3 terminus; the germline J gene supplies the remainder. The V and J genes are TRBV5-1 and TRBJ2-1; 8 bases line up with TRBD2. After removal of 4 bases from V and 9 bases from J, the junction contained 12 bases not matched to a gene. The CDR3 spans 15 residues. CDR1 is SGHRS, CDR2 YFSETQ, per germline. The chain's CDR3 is CASSPPWAGGREQFF. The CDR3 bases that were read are TGCGCCAGCAGCCCCCCCTGGGCGGGAGGACGTGAG.

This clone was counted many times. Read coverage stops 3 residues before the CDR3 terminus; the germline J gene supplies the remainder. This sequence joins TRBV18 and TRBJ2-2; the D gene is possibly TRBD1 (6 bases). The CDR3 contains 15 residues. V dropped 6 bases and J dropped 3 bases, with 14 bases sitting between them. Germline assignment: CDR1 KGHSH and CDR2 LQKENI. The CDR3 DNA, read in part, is TGTGCCAGCTCCCAGGGGCGCTGGGACACCGGGGAG. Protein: CASSQGRWDTGE. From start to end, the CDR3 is CASSQGRWDTGELFF.

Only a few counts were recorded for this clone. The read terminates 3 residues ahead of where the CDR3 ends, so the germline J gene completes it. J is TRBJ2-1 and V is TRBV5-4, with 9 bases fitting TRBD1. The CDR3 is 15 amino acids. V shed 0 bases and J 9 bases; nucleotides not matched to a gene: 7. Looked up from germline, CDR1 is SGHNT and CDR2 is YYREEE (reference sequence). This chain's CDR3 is CASSLETGGISEQFF. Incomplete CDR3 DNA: TGTGCCAGCAGCTTGGAGACAGGGGGGATATCTGAG.

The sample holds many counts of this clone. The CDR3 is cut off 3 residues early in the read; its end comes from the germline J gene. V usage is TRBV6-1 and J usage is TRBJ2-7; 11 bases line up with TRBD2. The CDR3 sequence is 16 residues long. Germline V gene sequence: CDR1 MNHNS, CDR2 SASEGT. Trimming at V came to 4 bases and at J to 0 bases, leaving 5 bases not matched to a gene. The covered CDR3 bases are TGTGCCAGCAGTGGACTAGCGGGAACGAGCTCCTACGAG. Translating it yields CASSGLAGTSSYE. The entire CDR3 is CASSGLAGTSSYEQYF.

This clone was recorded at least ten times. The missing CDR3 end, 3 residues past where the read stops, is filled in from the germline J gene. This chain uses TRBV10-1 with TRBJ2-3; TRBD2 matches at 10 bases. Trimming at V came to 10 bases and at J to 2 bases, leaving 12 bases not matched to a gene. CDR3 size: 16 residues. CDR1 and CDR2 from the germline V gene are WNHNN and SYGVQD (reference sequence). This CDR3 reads CANPLTSGNPTDTQYF. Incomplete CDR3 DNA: TGCGCCAACCCCCTAACTAGCGGGAATCCCACAGATACG.

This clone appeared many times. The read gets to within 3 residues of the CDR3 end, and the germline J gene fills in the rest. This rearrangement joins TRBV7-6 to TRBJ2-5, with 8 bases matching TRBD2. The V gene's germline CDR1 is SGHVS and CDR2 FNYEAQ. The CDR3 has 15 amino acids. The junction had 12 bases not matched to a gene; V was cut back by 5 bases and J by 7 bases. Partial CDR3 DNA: TGTGCCAGCAGCGGCAGCTCCGGGACTAGGGGGACC. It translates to CASSGSSGTRGT. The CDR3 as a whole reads CASSGSSGTRGTQYF.

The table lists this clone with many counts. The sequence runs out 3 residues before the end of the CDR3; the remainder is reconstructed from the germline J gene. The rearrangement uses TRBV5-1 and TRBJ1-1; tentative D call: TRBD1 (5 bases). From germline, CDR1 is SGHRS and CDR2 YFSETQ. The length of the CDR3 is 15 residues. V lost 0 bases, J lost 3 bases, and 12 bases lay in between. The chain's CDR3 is CASSLVGQGDTEAFF. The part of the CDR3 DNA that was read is TGCGCCAGCAGCTTGGTGGGCCAAGGGGACACTGAA.

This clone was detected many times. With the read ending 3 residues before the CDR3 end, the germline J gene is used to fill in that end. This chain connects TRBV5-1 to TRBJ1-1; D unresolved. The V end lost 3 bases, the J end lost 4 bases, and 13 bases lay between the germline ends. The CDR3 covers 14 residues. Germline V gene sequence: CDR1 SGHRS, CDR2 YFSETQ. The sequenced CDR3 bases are TGCGCCAGCAGCTACGATGAAATCAGCACTGAA. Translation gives CASSYDEISTE. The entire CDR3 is CASSYDEISTEAFF.

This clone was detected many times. Partial CDR3 DNA: TGTGCCAGTAGGCTAAGCGGAGGGGCCAAAAACATT. It yields the protein CASRLSGGAKNI. The full-length CDR3 reads as CASRLSGGAKNIQYF. The V call is TRBV19, the J call TRBJ2-4; D might be TRBD2 (6 bases). Read sequence stops 3 residues before the CDR3 end, and the germline J gene provides the missing end. The germline V and J ends were trimmed by 6 bases and 1 base, with 13 bases remaining between them. The CDR3 runs 15 residues. The V gene's germline CDR1 is LNHDA and CDR2 SQIVND (reference sequence).

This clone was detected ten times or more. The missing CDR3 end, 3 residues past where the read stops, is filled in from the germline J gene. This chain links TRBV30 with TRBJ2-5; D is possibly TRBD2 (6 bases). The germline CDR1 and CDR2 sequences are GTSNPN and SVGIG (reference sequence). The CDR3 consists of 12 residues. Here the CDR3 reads CAGGLLRETQYF. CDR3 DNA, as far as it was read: TGTGCCGGTGGGCTGTTGCGGGAAACC.

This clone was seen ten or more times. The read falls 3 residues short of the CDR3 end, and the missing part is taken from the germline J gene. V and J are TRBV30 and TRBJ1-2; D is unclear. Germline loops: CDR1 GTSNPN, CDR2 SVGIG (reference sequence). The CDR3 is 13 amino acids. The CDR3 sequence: CAWKRGLSWGYTF. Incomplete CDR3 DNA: TGTGCCTGGAAACGAGGCCTTTCTTGGGGC.

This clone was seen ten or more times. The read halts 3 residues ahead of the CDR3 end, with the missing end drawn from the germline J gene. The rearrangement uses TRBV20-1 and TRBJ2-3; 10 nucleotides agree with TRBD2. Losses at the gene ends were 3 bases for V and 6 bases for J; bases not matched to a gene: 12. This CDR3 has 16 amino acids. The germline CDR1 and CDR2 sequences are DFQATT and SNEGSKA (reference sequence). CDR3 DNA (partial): TGCAGTGCTAGCAAGGGTGGGACTAGCGTTTCCGATACG. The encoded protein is CSASKGGTSVSDT. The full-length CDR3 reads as CSASKGGTSVSDTQYF.

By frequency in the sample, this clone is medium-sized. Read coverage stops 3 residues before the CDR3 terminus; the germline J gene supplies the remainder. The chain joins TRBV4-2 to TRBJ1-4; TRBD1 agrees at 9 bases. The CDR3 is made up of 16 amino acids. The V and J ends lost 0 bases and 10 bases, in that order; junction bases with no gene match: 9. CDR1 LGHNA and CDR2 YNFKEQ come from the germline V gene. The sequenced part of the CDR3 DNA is TGTGCCAGCAGCCAAGATCTGGGACAGGGAGGGGGAAAA. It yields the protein CASSQDLGQGGGK. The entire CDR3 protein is CASSQDLGQGGGKLFF.

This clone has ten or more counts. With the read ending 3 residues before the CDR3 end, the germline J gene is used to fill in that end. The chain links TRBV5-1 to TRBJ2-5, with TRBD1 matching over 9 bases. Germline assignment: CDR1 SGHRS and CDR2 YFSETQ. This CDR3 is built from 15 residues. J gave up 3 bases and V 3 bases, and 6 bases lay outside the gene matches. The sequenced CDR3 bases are TGCGCCAGCAGCTCTTCCGGGACAGGGAAAGAGACC. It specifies CASSSSGTGKET. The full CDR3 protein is CASSSSGTGKETQYF.